The clone carrying this T cell receptor beta chain rates as medium-sized (0.01 to 0.1%). The data are from a study of early T cells in non-severe SARS-CoV-2 infection. Each cDNA molecule carried a unique molecular identifier. TCRdb independently ran MiXCR on the 5' RACE reads; one entry per CDR3 protein. Counted here are fewer than 55,000 distinct CDR3 sequences, approximately 10% occurring once; the ten biggest clones make up 4% to 4.5%. Germline CDR1 reads LNHDA; CDR2 reads SQIVND (reference sequence). CDR3 length: 13 residues. The V end lost 4 bases, the J end lost 6 bases, and 10 bases lay between the germline ends.

V and J are TRBV19 and TRBJ1-5; TRBD1 is a possible D gene (6 bases). Material for sequencing was whole blood. This TCR was sampled from an adult who was a healthcare worker with PCR-confirmed SARS-CoV-2 infection or an uninfected control (not recorded which). CDR3 region: CASSKQGAQPQHF. DNA for the CDR3: TGTGCCAGTAGTAAACAGGGTGCTCAGCCCCAGCATTTT.